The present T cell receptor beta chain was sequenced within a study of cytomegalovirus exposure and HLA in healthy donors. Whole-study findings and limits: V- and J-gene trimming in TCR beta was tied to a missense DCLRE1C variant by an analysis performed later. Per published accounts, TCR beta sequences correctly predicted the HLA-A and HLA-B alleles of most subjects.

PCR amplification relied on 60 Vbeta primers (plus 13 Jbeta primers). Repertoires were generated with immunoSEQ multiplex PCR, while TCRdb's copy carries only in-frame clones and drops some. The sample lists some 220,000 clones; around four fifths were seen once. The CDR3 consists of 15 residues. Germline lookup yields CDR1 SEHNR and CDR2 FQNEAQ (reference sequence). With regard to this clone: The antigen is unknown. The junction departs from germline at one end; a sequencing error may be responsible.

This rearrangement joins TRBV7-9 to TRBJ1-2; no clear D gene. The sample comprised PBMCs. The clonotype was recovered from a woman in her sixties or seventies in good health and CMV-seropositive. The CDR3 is CSSSSPSGSNYGYTF. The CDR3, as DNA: TGTTCCAGCAGTTCCCCTTCGGGTTCTAACTATGGCTACACCTTC.